The 23 T cell receptor beta chains listed next were all sequenced from one sample in a study of early T cells in non-severe SARS-CoV-2 infection. One entry per CDR3 protein, called by TCRdb with MiXCR from the 5' RACE reads. This table has over 85,000 distinct CDR3 sequences, around an eighth appearing once. This specimen was whole blood, taken at baseline. The source is an adult who was a healthcare worker with PCR-confirmed SARS-CoV-2 infection or an uninfected control (not recorded which).

This chain uses TRBV3-1 with TRBJ1-2; 7 positions agree with TRBD1. The J segment lost 4 bases and the V segment lost 0 bases, leaving 2 bases of the junction unmatched. CDR1 is LGHDT and CDR2 is YNNKEL in the germline V gene (reference sequence). This CDR3 has 14 amino acids. Here the CDR3 DNA reads TGTGCCAGCAGCCAAGATCACAGGGGCTATGGCTACACCTTC. Translated, it gives CASSQDHRGYGYTF.

This clonotype occurred a few times. CDR3 nucleotide sequence: TGCAGTGCTAGTTTCCCAGGGGAAGAGACCCAGTACTTC. Translation gives CSASFPGEETQYF. V and J are TRBV20-1 and TRBJ2-5, with TRBD1 as a possible D gene (6 bases). Trimming left V 3 bases short and J 3 bases short, with 11 bases between. This CDR3 contains 13 residues. The germline V gene encodes CDR1 DFQATT and CDR2 SNEGSKA (reference sequence).

This clonotype was seen a few times. The chain uses TRBV12-3 or TRBV12-4 and TRBJ1-3; D is possibly TRBD1 (6 bases). Trimming removed 5 bases from V and 2 bases from J, with 13 bases in between. The CDR3 extends over 15 amino acids. DNA of the CDR3: TGTGCCAGCAGTCCAACCCGGACAGCTGGAAACACCATATATTTT. Encoded protein: CASSPTRTAGNTIYF.

The J gene is TRBJ2-4, the V gene TRBV5-1; 14 nucleotides line up with TRBD2. The CDR3 totals 17 residues. CDR1 is SGHRS and CDR2 is YFSETQ in the germline V gene. Unmatched junction bases numbered 10, after V lost 3 bases and J lost 8 bases. CDR3 bases: TGCGCCAGCAGCTCAACGGGACTAGCGGGAGAGAATGACATTCAGTACTTC. This sequence encodes CASSSTGLAGENDIQYF.

There are a few counts of this clonotype. The CDR3 spells CSAWTVMNTEAFF. CDR3 nucleotide sequence: TGCAGCGCCTGGACAGTTATGAACACTGAAGCTTTCTTT. The rearrangement joins TRBV29-1 to TRBJ1-1, with a tentative D call TRBD1 (6 bases). The CDR3 runs to 13 residues. The germline gives CDR1 SQVTM, CDR2 ANQGSEA. Trimming took off 7 bases at V and 0 bases at J, with 12 bases between the two ends.

Only a few counts were recorded for this clonotype. V and J are TRBV4-1 and TRBJ2-7; 13 nucleotides match TRBD2. The J segment lost 2 bases and the V segment lost 0 bases, leaving 1 base of the junction unmatched. In germline, CDR1 is MGHRA, CDR2 YSYEKL. The CDR3 spans 16 residues. The CDR3 coding sequence is TGCGCCAGCAGCCAAGACGGACTAGCGGGGGCCTACGAGCAGTACTTC. Its translation is CASSQDGLAGAYEQYF.

This clonotype was detected many times. This chain links TRBV4-1 with TRBJ2-7; weak D call: TRBD1 (6 bases). The germline V gene encodes CDR1 MGHRA and CDR2 YSYEKL. There are 15 residues in the CDR3. V lost 5 bases, J lost 5 bases, and 19 bases lay in between. In DNA, the CDR3 is TGCGCCAGCAGCTCTCAGGCCAGGGGCACTGACGAGCAGTACTTC. Translating gives CASSSQARGTDEQYF.

This clonotype has just a few counts. V is TRBV9 and J is TRBJ2-2; TRBD2 matches 9 bases. Germline V gives CDR1 SGDLS, CDR2 YYNGEE. V was clipped by 4 bases and J by 5 bases; unmatched bases: 6. The CDR3 contains 15 residues. The CDR3 sequence is CASSPLAGMTGELFF. DNA for the CDR3: TGTGCCAGCAGCCCGCTAGCGGGAATGACCGGGGAGCTGTTTTTT.

This CDR3 reads CASSVSSLRQSSGANVLTF. The DNA for the CDR3 is TGTGCCAGCAGCGTCTCCTCTCTTAGACAGTCATCTGGGGCCAACGTCCTGACTTTC. This rearrangement joins TRBV9 to TRBJ2-6, with TRBD1 as a possible D gene (5 bases). V lost 2 bases, J lost 1 base, and 19 bases lay in between. This CDR3 is built from 19 residues. The germline gives CDR1 SGDLS, CDR2 YYNGEE.

This clonotype was detected a few times. The chain carries TRBV2 and TRBJ1-1; D is unresolved. This CDR3 has 12 residues. CDR1 and CDR2 from the germline V gene are SNHLY and FYNNEI. Trimming removed 7 bases from V and 8 bases from J, with 14 bases in between. CDR3 nucleotide sequence: TGTGCCAGCATCTCCGCCGGCCCGGAAGCTTTCTTT. This encodes CASISAGPEAFF.

This clonotype was seen a few times. The gene calls are TRBV28 and TRBJ2-3, with 8 positions matching TRBD2. In germline, CDR1 is MDHEN, CDR2 SYDVKM. The CDR3 covers 13 residues. V shed 5 bases and J 10 bases; nucleotides not matched to a gene: 8. CDR3 sequence (DNA): TGTGCCAGCAGTAGCGGGGGTACTCCGGCGCAGTATTTT. Translation gives CASSSGGTPAQYF.

This clonotype was found a few times. The chain uses TRBV3-1 and TRBJ2-1; D is uncertain. This CDR3 contains 13 residues. Deletions cut 2 bases from V and 9 bases from J, with 11 bases between. The V gene's germline CDR1 is LGHDT and CDR2 YNNKEL (reference sequence). The CDR3 reads CASSQSAPSEQFF. The CDR3 bases are TGTGCCAGCAGCCAATCCGCCCCCTCTGAGCAGTTCTTC.

This clonotype has a handful of counts. V and J are TRBV6-5 and TRBJ1-5, with D uncertain. This CDR3 has 15 amino acids. The V end lost 4 bases, the J end lost 2 bases, and 12 bases lay between the germline ends. CDR1 is MNHEY and CDR2 is SVGAGI in the germline V gene. For the CDR3, the DNA is TGTGCCAGCAGTTTCGCCGCGGGAGGCAATCAGCCCCAGCATTTT. Protein: CASSFAAGGNQPQHF.

The rearrangement uses TRBV11-2 and TRBJ2-3; perhaps TRBD2 as D (6 bases). The CDR3 is 16 residues long. V was trimmed by 5 bases and J by 1 base, leaving 16 bases between them. Germline V gene sequence: CDR1 SGHAT, CDR2 FQNNGV. DNA of the CDR3: TGTGCCAGCAGCCCTCTTACGGGGGTGGGCACAGATACGCAGTATTTT. Encoded protein: CASSPLTGVGTDTQYF.

A few counts support this clonotype. The chain links TRBV2 to TRBJ1-1; 9 nucleotides align to TRBD1. The CDR3 is 13 amino acids. V lost 6 bases, J lost 8 bases, and 7 bases stayed unmatched. Germline values: CDR1 SNHLY, CDR2 FYNNEI. The CDR3 loop reads CASRAQGAWEAFF. The CDR3 DNA reads as TGTGCCAGCAGGGCACAGGGGGCGTGGGAAGCTTTCTTT.

This clonotype was seen many times. The chain couples TRBV7-8 to TRBJ2-2, with D tentatively TRBD1 or TRBD2 (6 bases each). This CDR3 contains 18 residues. The germline V gene has CDR1 SGHVS and CDR2 FQNEAQ. V gave up 2 bases and J gave up 1 base, with 17 bases separating them. The chain's CDR3 is CASSLNSVGGRNTGELFF. The CDR3 bases are TGTGCCAGCAGCTTAAATTCTGTGGGGGGCCGGAACACCGGGGAGCTGTTTTTT.

This clonotype was found a few times. V is TRBV18 and J is TRBJ2-1, with a tentative D call TRBD2 (6 bases). This CDR3 region has 15 residues. Germline loops: CDR1 KGHSH, CDR2 LQKENI. Trimming cost V 2 bases and J 1 base, with 9 bases left between them. This CDR3 is CASSPGLRSYNEQFF. In nucleotides, the CDR3 is TGTGCCAGCTCACCAGGACTAAGGTCCTACAATGAGCAGTTCTTC.

V usage is TRBV2 and J usage is TRBJ2-7; perhaps TRBD1 as D (6 bases). The CDR3 sequence is 12 residues long. CDR1 and CDR2 from the germline V gene are SNHLY and FYNNEI. Trimming stripped 10 bases from V and 1 base from J, with 11 bases between. In nucleotides, the CDR3 is TGTGCCACCAGACAGGAATCCTACGAGCAGTACTTC. It specifies CATRQESYEQYF.

V gene TRBV7-9 combines with J gene TRBJ1-5, with TRBD1 identical over 9 bases. The CDR3 has 14 amino acids. V was pared by 6 bases and J by 3 bases, with 3 bases of the junction left unmatched. CDR1 SEHNR and CDR2 FQNEAQ come from the germline V gene (reference sequence). The CDR3 protein is CASSRTGDNQPQHF. CDR3 coding DNA: TGTGCCAGCAGTCGGACAGGGGACAATCAGCCCCAGCATTTT.

Note on this clonotype: One junction end disagrees with the germline gene, perhaps due to a read error. The V and J genes are TRBV7-9 and TRBJ2-2; maybe TRBD2 (6 bases). The CDR3 loop spans 14 amino acids. Germline V CDR1 and CDR2: SEHNR, FQNEAQ (reference sequence). This CDR3 is CASSLALGTGELFF. The CDR3 DNA is TGTGCCAGCAGCCTAGCGCTGGGAACCGGGGAGCTGTTTTTT.

This rearrangement joins TRBV6-4 to TRBJ2-1; D perhaps matches TRBD1 (6 bases). This CDR3 region has 11 residues. Germline CDR1 reads MRHNA; CDR2 reads SNTAGT. Trimming took off 5 bases at V and 7 bases at J, with 6 bases between the two ends. The CDR3 sequence: CASSQGNEQFF. The CDR3 bases are TGTGCCAGCAGTCAGGGGAATGAGCAGTTCTTC.

This clonotype was observed at least ten times. The chain has TRBV3-1 and TRBJ2-3; D gene ambiguous. The V gene lost 5 bases and the J gene lost 3 bases, with 9 bases spanning the gap. CDR1 LGHDT and CDR2 YNNKEL come from the germline V gene (reference sequence). The CDR3 covers 13 residues. This CDR3 reads CASSRPSTDTQYF. As DNA, the CDR3 is TGTGCCAGCAGCAGGCCTAGTACAGATACGCAGTATTTT.

About this clonotype: The junction does not match germline at one end; this may be a read error. The rearrangement joins TRBV7-7 to TRBJ1-4; no clear D gene. Germline CDR1 and CDR2: SSHAT and FNYEAQ (reference sequence). CDR3 length equals 14 residues. In nucleotides, the CDR3 is TGTGCTAGCAGCTCCGGGCCGGGTGGCGAAAAACTGTTTTTT. Translating gives CASSSGPGGEKLFF.